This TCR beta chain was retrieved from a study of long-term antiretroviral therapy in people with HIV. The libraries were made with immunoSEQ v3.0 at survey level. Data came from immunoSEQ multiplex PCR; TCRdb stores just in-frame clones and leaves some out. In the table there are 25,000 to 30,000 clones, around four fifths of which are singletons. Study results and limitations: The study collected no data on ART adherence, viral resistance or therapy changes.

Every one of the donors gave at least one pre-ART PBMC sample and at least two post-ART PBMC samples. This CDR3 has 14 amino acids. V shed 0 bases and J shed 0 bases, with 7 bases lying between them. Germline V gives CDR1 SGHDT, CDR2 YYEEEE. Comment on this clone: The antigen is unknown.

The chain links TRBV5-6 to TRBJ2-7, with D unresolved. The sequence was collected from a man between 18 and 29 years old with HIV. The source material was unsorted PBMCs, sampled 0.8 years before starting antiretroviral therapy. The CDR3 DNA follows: TGTGCCAGCAGCTTGGTTGGTCGCTCCTACGAGCAGTACTTC. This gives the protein CASSLVGRSYEQYF.